These 9 T cell receptor beta chains originate from one sample sequenced in a study of cytomegalovirus exposure and HLA in healthy donors. In the PCR, 60 Vbeta and 13 Jbeta primers were used. TCRdb keeps only in-frame clones here, not all; method: immunoSEQ multiplex PCR. This sample has over 95,000 clones; around four fifths occur once, and the top ten carry 2%. Sequenced material: PBMCs. The receptors were sampled from a man in his forties in good health and CMV-seronegative.

The chain employs TRBV30 and TRBJ1-5, with 8 bases identical to TRBD1. The CDR3 has 14 residues. V lost 5 bases to trimming and J lost 9 bases; unmatched junction nucleotides: 12. Looked up from germline, CDR1 is GTSNPN and CDR2 is SVGIG (reference sequence). CDR3 bases: TGTGCCTGGGGAGGGACAGGCTTTTATGGGCCCCAGCATTTT. Protein: CAWGGTGFYGPQHF. The variable domain in full, with the rest retrieved from reference TRBV30 and TRBJ1-5, is SQTIHQWPATLVQPVGSPLSLECTVEGTSNPNLYWYRQAAGRGLQLLFYSVGIGQISSEVPQNLSASRPQDRQFILSSKKLLLSDSGFYLCAWGGTGFYGPQHFGDGTRLSIL.

The rearrangement links TRBV29-1 to TRBJ1-6; 10 bases agree with TRBD1. The CDR3 covers 13 residues. CDR1 SQVTM and CDR2 ANQGSEA come from the germline V gene. With V trimmed by 3 bases and J by 8 bases, 1 base remained unmatched. Written as DNA, the CDR3 is TGCAGCGTTGAGGGGACAGGGGATTCACCCCTCCACTTT. It yields the protein CSVEGTGDSPLHF.

Details on this clone: The junction departs from germline at one end; a sequencing error may be responsible. Other DNA sequences within the sample encode an identical CDR3. The DNA of the CDR3 is TGCGCCAGCAGCTTAACTCAGGGAAATGAGCAGTTCTTC. It encodes CASSLTQGNEQFF. This chain links TRBV7-9 with TRBJ2-1, with D perhaps TRBD1 (5 bases). Germline values: CDR1 SEHNR, CDR2 FQNEAQ (reference sequence). This CDR3 contains 13 residues. Using reference TRBV7-9 and TRBJ2-1 for the parts outside the CDR3, the full variable domain is DTGVSQNPRHKITKRGQNVTFRCDPISEHNRLYWYRQTLGQGPEFLTYFQNEAQLEKSRLLSDRFSAERPKGSFSTLEIQRTEQGDSAMYLCASSLTQGNEQFFGPGTRLTVL.

The chain couples TRBV4-1 to TRBJ2-5; D possibly corresponds to TRBD1 (6 bases). V lost 0 bases and J 1 base, leaving 9 bases between the germline ends. The CDR3 consists of 15 residues. The V gene's germline CDR1 is MGHRA and CDR2 YSYEKL. CDR3 DNA: TGCGCCAGCAGCCAAGACAGGGGATTCCAAGAGACCCAGTACTTC. Its translation: CASSQDRGFQETQYF.

This clone appeared a single time. This chain joins TRBV11-3 and TRBJ2-3, with 8 bases lining up with TRBD1. The ends lost 1 base at V and 5 bases at J; junction bases unmatched: 11. The CDR3 is made up of 17 amino acids. Germline CDR1 reads SGHNT; CDR2 reads YENEEA. The CDR3 DNA follows: TGTGCCAGCAGCTTAGGCTGGGACAGGAGAGCCGGAGATACGCAGTATTTT. This sequence encodes CASSLGWDRRAGDTQYF.

The chain uses TRBV5-5 and TRBJ2-7; TRBD1 agrees at 7 bases. CDR3 length: 15 amino acids. The germline V gene encodes CDR1 SGHKS and CDR2 YYEKEE (reference sequence). Trimming removed 3 bases from V and 4 bases from J; junction bases left unmatched: 10. CDR3 DNA: TGTGCCAGCAGCTCCCCGGACAGGTCCTCTTACGAGCAGTACTTC. Translation gives CASSSPDRSSYEQYF.

V usage is TRBV7-9 and J usage is TRBJ2-2; 8 bases agree with TRBD1. With 5 bases clipped from V and 6 bases from J, the junction kept 8 bases outside the gene matches. The CDR3 spans 15 residues. Germline V gives CDR1 SEHNR, CDR2 FQNEAQ (reference sequence). CDR3 coding DNA: TGTGCCAGCAGCCCCCCCGGACAGGGACCCGGGGAGCTGTTTTTT. This encodes CASSPPGQGPGELFF. The whole variable domain, filled in from reference TRBV7-9 and TRBJ2-2, reads DTGVSQNPRHKITKRGQNVTFRCDPISEHNRLYWYRQTLGQGPEFLTYFQNEAQLEKSRLLSDRFSAERPKGSFSTLEIQRTEQGDSAMYLCASSPPGQGPGELFFGEGSRLTVL.

The genes are TRBV5-1 and TRBJ1-2, with D possibly TRBD1 on 5 matching bases. With 0 bases removed from V and 4 bases from J, the gap between germline ends came to 13 bases. The CDR3 is 15 amino acids. The germline gives CDR1 SGHRS, CDR2 YFSETQ. The CDR3 DNA reads as TGCGCCAGCAGCTTGGATGGAGGGGATGTCTATGGCTACACCTTC. Translating gives CASSLDGGDVYGYTF.

CDR3 sequence reads: CAISDPLVGADTEAFF. In nucleotides, the CDR3 is TGTGCCATCAGTGATCCCCTGGTAGGGGCGGACACTGAAGCTTTCTTT. J is TRBJ1-1 and V is TRBV10-3, with TRBD1 as a possible D gene (5 bases). The CDR3 runs to 16 residues. The V and J ends lost 3 bases and 3 bases respectively, with 17 bases between them. Germline V gene lookup returns CDR1 ENHRY and CDR2 SYGVKD.